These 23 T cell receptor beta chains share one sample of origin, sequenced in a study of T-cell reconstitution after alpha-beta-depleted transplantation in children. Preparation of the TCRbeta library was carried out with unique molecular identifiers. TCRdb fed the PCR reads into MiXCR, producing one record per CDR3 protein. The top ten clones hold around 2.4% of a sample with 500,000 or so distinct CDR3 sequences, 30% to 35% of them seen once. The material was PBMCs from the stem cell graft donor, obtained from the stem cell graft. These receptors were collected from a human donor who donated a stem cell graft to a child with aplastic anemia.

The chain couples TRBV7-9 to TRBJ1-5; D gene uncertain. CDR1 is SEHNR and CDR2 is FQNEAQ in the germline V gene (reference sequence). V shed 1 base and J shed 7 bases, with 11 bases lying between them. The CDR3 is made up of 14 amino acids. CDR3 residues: CASSLDAGMQPQHF. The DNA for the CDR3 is TGTGCCAGCAGCTTAGACGCGGGAATGCAGCCCCAGCATTTT.

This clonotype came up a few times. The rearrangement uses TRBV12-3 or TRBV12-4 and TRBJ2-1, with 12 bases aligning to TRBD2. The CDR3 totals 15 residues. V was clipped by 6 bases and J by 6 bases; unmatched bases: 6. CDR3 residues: CASSPSGRAVNEQFF. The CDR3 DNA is TGTGCCAGCAGCCCTAGCGGGAGGGCCGTCAATGAGCAGTTCTTC.

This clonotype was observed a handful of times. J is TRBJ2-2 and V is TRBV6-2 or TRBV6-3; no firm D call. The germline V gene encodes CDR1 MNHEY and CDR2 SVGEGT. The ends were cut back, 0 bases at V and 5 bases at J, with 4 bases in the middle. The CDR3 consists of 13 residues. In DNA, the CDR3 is TGTGCCAGCAGTTACTCAGTAACCGGGGAGCTGTTTTTT. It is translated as CASSYSVTGELFF.

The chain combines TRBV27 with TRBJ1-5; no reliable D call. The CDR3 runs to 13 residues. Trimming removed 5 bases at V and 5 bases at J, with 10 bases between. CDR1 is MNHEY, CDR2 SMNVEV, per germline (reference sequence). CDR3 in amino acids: CASSPKADQPQHF. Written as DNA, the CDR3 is TGTGCCAGCAGTCCGAAGGCGGATCAGCCCCAGCATTTT.

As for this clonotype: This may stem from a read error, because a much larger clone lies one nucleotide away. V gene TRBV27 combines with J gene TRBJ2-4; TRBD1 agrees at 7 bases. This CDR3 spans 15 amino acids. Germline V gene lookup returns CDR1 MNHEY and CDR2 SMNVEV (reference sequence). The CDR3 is CASSSAGTAKNSQYF. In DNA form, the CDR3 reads TGTGCCAGCAGTAGCGCCGGGACAGCCAAAAACAGTCAGTACTTC.

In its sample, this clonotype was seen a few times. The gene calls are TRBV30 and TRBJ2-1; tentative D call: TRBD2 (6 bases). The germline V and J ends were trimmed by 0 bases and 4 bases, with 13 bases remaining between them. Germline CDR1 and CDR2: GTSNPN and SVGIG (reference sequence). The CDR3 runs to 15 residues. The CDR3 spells CAWSVRGSLYNEQFF. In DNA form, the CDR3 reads TGTGCCTGGAGTGTACGGGGGTCCTTATACAATGAGCAGTTCTTC.

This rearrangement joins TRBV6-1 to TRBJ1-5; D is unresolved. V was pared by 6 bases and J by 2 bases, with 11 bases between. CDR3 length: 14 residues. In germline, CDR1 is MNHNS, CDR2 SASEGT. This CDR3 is CASRSSAGNQPQHF. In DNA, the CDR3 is TGTGCCAGCAGATCGTCTGCGGGCAATCAGCCCCAGCATTTT.

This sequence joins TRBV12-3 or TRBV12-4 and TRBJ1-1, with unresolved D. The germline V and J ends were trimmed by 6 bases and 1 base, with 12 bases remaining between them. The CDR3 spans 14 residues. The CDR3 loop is CASSPDFGNTEAFF. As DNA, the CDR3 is TGTGCCAGCAGCCCCGATTTTGGGAACACTGAAGCTTTCTTT.

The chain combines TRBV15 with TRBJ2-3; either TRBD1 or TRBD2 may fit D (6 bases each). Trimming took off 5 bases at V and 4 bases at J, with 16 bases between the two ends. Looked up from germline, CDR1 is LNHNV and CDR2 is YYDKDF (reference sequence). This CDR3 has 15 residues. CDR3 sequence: CATSGPRGQADTQYF. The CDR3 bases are TGTGCCACCAGCGGACCCCGGGGGCAGGCAGATACGCAGTATTTT. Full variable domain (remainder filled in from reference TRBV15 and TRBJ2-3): DAMVIQNPRYQVTQFGKPVTLSCSQTLNHNVMYWYQQKSSQAPKLLFHYYDKDFNNEADTPDNFQSRRPNTSFCFLDIRSPGLGDTAMYLCATSGPRGQADTQYFGPGTRLTVL.

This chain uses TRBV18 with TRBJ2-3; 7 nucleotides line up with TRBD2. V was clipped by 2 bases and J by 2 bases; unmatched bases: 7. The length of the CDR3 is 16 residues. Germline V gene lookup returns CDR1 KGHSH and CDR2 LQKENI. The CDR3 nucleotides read TGTGCCAGCTCACCATTTCGGGAGGCCATCACAGATACGCAGTATTTT. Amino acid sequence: CASSPFREAITDTQYF.

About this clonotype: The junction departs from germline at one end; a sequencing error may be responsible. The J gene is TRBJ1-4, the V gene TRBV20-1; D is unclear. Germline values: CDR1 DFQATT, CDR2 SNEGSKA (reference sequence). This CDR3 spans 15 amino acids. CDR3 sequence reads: CSARDPSAAGEKLFF. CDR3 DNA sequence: TGCAGTGCGAGAGACCCCTCGGCGGCAGGTGAAAAACTGTTTTTT.

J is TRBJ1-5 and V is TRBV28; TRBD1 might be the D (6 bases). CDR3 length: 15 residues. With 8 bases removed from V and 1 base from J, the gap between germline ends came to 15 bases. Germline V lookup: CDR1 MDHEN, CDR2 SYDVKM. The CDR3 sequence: CASSTGGPSNQPQHF. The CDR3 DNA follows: TGTGCCAGCTCGACTGGGGGGCCGAGCAATCAGCCCCAGCATTTT.

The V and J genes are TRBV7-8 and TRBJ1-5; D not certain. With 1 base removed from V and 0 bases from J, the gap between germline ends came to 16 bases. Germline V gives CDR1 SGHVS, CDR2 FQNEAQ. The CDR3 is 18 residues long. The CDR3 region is CASSLEATFIHSNQPQHF. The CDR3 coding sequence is TGTGCCAGCAGCTTAGAGGCAACGTTCATTCATAGCAATCAGCCCCAGCATTTT. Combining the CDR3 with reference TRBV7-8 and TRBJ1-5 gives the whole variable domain GAGVSQSPRYKVAKRGQDVALRCDPISGHVSLFWYQQALGQGPEFLTYFQNEAQLDKSGLPSDRFFAERPEGSVSTLKIQRTQQEDSAVYLCASSLEATFIHSNQPQHFGDGTRLSIL.

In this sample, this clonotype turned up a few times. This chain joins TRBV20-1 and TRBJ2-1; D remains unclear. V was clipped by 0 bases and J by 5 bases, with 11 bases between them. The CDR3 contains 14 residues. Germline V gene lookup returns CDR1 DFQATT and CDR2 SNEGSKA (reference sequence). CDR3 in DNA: TGCAGTGCTAGAGATTTAGGCGGTCACAATGAGCAGTTCTTC. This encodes CSARDLGGHNEQFF.

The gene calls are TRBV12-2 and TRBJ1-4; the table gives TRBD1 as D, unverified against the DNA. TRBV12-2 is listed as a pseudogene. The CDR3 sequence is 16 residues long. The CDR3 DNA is TGTGCAAGTCGCTCAATTACAGGGACCACTAATGAAAAACTGTTTTTT. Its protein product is CASRSITGTTNEKLFF.

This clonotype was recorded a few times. The CDR3 bases are TGTGCCAGCAGTTTAGGGCTGATCTATGGCTACACCTTC. It is translated as CASSLGLIYGYTF. The chain employs TRBV12-3 or TRBV12-4 and TRBJ1-2; D is undetermined. The V gene lost 1 base and the J gene lost 4 bases, with 7 bases spanning the gap. There are 13 residues in the CDR3.

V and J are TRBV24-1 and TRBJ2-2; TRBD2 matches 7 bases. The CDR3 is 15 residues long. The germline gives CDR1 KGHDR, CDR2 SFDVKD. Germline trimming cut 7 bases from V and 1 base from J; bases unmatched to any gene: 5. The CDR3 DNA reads TGTGCCACCAGGGTTGGGGGGGAGAACACCGGGGAGCTGTTTTTT. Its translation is CATRVGGENTGELFF.

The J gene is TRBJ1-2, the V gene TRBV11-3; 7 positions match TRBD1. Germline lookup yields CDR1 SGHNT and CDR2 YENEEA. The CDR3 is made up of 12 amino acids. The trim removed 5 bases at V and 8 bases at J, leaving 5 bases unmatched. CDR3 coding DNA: TGTGCCAGCAGCACCGGGACAGTCGGCTACACCTTC. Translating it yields CASSTGTVGYTF.

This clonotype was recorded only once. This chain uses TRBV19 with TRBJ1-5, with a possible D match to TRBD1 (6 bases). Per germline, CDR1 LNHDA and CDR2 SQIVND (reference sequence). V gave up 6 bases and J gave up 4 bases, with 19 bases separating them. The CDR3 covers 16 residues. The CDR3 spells CASRLKSGAFNQPQHF. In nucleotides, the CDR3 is TGTGCCAGTAGACTTAAATCAGGGGCGTTTAATCAGCCCCAGCATTTT.

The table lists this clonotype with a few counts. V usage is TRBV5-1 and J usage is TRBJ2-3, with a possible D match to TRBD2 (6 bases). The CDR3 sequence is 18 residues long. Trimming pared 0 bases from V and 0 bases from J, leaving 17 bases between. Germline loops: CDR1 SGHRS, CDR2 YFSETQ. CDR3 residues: CASSLELGLTTSTDTQYF. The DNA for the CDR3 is TGCGCCAGCAGCTTGGAACTGGGACTTACCACTAGCACAGATACGCAGTATTTT.

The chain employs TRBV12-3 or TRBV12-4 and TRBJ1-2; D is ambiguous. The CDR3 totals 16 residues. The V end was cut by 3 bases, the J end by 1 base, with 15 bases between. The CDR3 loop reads CASSFSAETYNYGYTF. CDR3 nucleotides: TGTGCCAGCAGTTTTTCTGCGGAGACCTATAACTATGGCTACACCTTC.

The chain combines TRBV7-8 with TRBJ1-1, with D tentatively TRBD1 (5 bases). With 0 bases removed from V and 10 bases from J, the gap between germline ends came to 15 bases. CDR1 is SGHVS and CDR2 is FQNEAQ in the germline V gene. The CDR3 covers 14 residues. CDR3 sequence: CASSLARQPTGAFF. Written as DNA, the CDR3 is TGTGCCAGCAGCTTAGCGCGACAGCCTACCGGAGCTTTCTTT.

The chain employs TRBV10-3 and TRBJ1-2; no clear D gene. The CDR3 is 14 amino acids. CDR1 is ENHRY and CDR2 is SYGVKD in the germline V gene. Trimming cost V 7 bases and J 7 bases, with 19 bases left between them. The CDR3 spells CAINDKAGSSGYTF. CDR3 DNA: TGTGCCATCAATGACAAGGCCGGGAGCTCTGGCTACACCTTC.